The 3 T cell receptor beta chains listed next were all sequenced from one sample in a study of T cells in Graves' hyperthyroidism and ophthalmopathy. Using RNA transcripts as the source, TCR beta CDR3 regions were amplified. RT-PCR in the first round (using the HTBI primer set) targeted the TCR CDR3. TCRdb called the multiplex PCR reads again in MiXCR, with one record for every CDR3 protein. Here the sample spans 600,000 to 800,000 distinct CDR3 sequences, roughly a third being singletons. The material sequenced was blood. These TCRs come from a woman between 40 and 50 years old with Graves' hyperthyroidism.

Note on this clonotype: The CDR3 end shows no conserved phenylalanine or tryptophan, and so a read error is likely. Because the CDR3's place on the DNA is in doubt, the DNA is left out and the CDR3 is given as listed by TCRdb. V and J are TRBV10-3 and TRBJ2-6. The CDR3 has 9 residues if both end residues are counted. CDR1 is ENHRY, CDR2 SYGVKD, per germline. CDR3 sequence reads: CAISGLWTS.

This rearrangement joins TRBV7-9 to TRBJ1-2, with TRBD1 as a possible D gene (6 bases). Germline values: CDR1 SEHNR, CDR2 FQNEAQ (reference sequence). CDR3 length equals 14 residues. Trimming pared 1 base from V and 7 bases from J, leaving 13 bases between. DNA of the CDR3: TGTGCCAGCAGCTTAGGCCAGGGGTATGGTGGCTACACCTTC. It is translated as CASSLGQGYGGYTF.

A word on this clonotype: A much larger clone differs from this one at a single base, so this may be a read error. The chain links TRBV20-1 to TRBJ2-5; D gene uncertain. Germline V gives CDR1 DFQATT, CDR2 SNEGSKA (reference sequence). The CDR3 totals 10 residues. V lost 4 bases and J 2 bases, leaving 2 bases between the germline ends. In DNA, the CDR3 is TGCAGTGCTAAACAAGAGACCCAGTACTTC. Protein sequence: CSAKQETQYF.